What follows are 28 T cell receptor beta chains derived from one specimen sequenced in a study of cytomegalovirus exposure and HLA in healthy donors. With 60 Vbeta and 13 Jbeta primers, the PCR was carried out. Repertoires were generated with immunoSEQ multiplex PCR, while TCRdb's copy carries only in-frame clones and drops some. The sample yields more than 250,000 clones, roughly 90% seen once. The sequencing sample was made of PBMCs. These receptors were taken from a woman aged 18-29 years in good health and CMV-seronegative.

The chain is built from TRBV7-3 and TRBJ2-3; D is unclear. The CDR3 contains 15 residues. The ends were cut back, 2 bases at V and 1 base at J, with 10 bases in the middle. Germline lookup yields CDR1 SGHTA and CDR2 FQGTGA. Written as DNA, the CDR3 is TGTGCCAGCAGCTTATACTCCTCGGGCACAGATACGCAGTATTTT. This codes for CASSLYSSGTDTQYF.

The chain recombines TRBV4-1 with TRBJ2-7; 12 bases line up with TRBD2. V shed 5 bases, J shed 9 bases, and the junction held 11 bases outside the gene matches. Germline CDR1 and CDR2: MGHRA and YSYEKL. The CDR3 is 15 amino acids. CDR3 DNA: TGCGCCAGCAGCAAAGCTAGCGGGGGGGCCGATTGGCAGTACTTC. Translated: CASSKASGGADWQYF.

The rearrangement links TRBV7-9 to TRBJ1-1; 9 bases map to TRBD1. J was trimmed by 4 bases and V by 0 bases; bases with no gene match: 3. CDR3 length: 15 amino acids. Germline CDR1 is SEHNR and CDR2 is FQNEAQ (reference sequence). This chain's CDR3 is CASSLAPQGATEAFF. The DNA for the CDR3 is TGTGCCAGCAGCTTAGCCCCACAGGGGGCCACTGAAGCTTTCTTT.

V usage is TRBV19 and J usage is TRBJ1-1, with D perhaps matching TRBD1 (6 bases). Germline values: CDR1 LNHDA, CDR2 SQIVND (reference sequence). This CDR3 spans 15 amino acids. Between the trimmed V and J ends, which lost 5 bases and 4 bases, there was a span of 17 bases. The CDR3 DNA reads TGTGCCAGTAGTGATCCTAGGGGGAAGGTCACTGAAGCTTTCTTT. Protein product: CASSDPRGKVTEAFF. Based on the CDR3 plus reference TRBV19 and TRBJ1-1, the full variable domain is DGGITQSPKYLFRKEGQNVTLSCEQNLNHDAMYWYRQDPGQGLRLIYYSQIVNDFQKGDIAEGYSVSREKKESFPLTVTSAQKNPTAFYLCASSDPRGKVTEAFFGQGTRLTVV.

The V and J genes are TRBV6-1 and TRBJ2-7; TRBD2 is a possible D gene (5 bases). There are 15 residues in the CDR3. V shed 5 bases and J shed 0 bases, with 14 bases lying between them. Germline CDR1 is MNHNS and CDR2 is SASEGT. For the CDR3, the DNA is TGTGCCAGCAGTCCAACGGACGGGATCTCCTACGAGCAGTACTTC. Amino acids: CASSPTDGISYEQYF.

V is TRBV7-8 and J is TRBJ2-2, with 7 bases that match TRBD1. V dropped 1 base and J dropped 6; count of bases not matched to a gene: 5. The length of the CDR3 is 15 residues. CDR1 is SGHVS, CDR2 FQNEAQ, per germline. CDR3 bases: TGTGCCAGCAGCTTAGGCGGCAGGGGGTCCGGGGAGCTGTTTTTT. It encodes CASSLGGRGSGELFF.

This clone has just a few counts. V is TRBV5-1 and J is TRBJ1-2, with D maybe TRBD1 (5 bases). Trimming took off 3 bases at V and 8 bases at J, with 17 bases between the two ends. This CDR3 region has 14 residues. Germline V gene sequence: CDR1 SGHRS, CDR2 YFSETQ. In DNA form, the CDR3 reads TGCGCCAGCAGCTCTGGTAAGGGGCTGGAGGGCTACACCTTC. This gives the protein CASSSGKGLEGYTF.

The rearrangement uses TRBV4-1 and TRBJ2-7; TRBD2 is a possible D gene (5 bases). CDR3 size: 13 residues. Per the germline V gene, CDR1 is MGHRA and CDR2 is YSYEKL. V was trimmed by 5 bases and J by 5 bases, leaving 13 bases between them. The CDR3 DNA reads TGCGCCAGCAGCTTGAACCGGGGAAACGAGCAGTACTTC. Amino acids: CASSLNRGNEQYF.

The V call is TRBV7-2, the J call TRBJ1-2; D call uncertain. The CDR3 spans 14 residues. The germline CDR1 and CDR2 sequences are SGHTA and FQGNSA. V lost 3 bases, J lost 0 bases, and 8 bases lay in between. The CDR3 coding sequence is TGTGCCAGCAGCTTGGCCGCCGCTAACTATGGCTACACCTTC. Translated: CASSLAAANYGYTF.

This clone was seen only a few times. V usage is TRBV7-9 and J usage is TRBJ2-2; perhaps TRBD1 as D (5 bases). Looked up from germline, CDR1 is SEHNR and CDR2 is FQNEAQ (reference sequence). V was clipped by 5 bases and J by 5 bases, with 12 bases between them. The CDR3 covers 14 residues. The CDR3 DNA follows: TGTGCCAGCAGCCTACCCAGGGTAACCGGGGAGCTGTTTTTT. Translating it yields CASSLPRVTGELFF.

This sequence joins TRBV13 and TRBJ1-5; 9 bases map to TRBD1. The junction had 3 bases not matched to a gene; V was cut back by 2 bases and J by 7 bases. This CDR3 has 14 amino acids. Germline-derived CDR1 and CDR2 are PRHDT and FYEKMQ (reference sequence). In DNA, the CDR3 is TGTGCCAGCAGCTTACAGGGACAGGGCCAGCCCCAGCATTTT. Translating gives CASSLQGQGQPQHF.

The chain employs TRBV7-9 and TRBJ1-3, with 7 bases fitting TRBD1. CDR1 SEHNR and CDR2 FQNEAQ come from the germline V gene (reference sequence). The junction had 4 bases not matched to a gene; V was cut back by 1 base and J by 4 bases. CDR3 length: 15 residues. The CDR3 DNA is TGTGCCAGCAGCTTAGGAAAAGGGGGCGGAAACACCATATATTTT. Protein: CASSLGKGGGNTIYF. The whole variable domain, remainder taken from reference TRBV7-9 and TRBJ1-3, is DTGVSQNPRHKITKRGQNVTFRCDPISEHNRLYWYRQTLGQGPEFLTYFQNEAQLEKSRLLSDRFSAERPKGSFSTLEIQRTEQGDSAMYLCASSLGKGGGNTIYFGEGSWLTVV.

This clone was observed a handful of times. The chain recombines TRBV6-5 with TRBJ1-3; weak D call: TRBD1 (6 bases). CDR3 size: 15 residues. V gave up 2 bases and J gave up 0 bases, with 8 bases separating them. The germline CDR1 and CDR2 sequences are MNHEY and SVGAGI. The DNA for the CDR3 is TGTGCCAGCAGTTACGACAGGCTCTCTGGAAACACCATATATTTT. It specifies CASSYDRLSGNTIYF.

This rearrangement joins TRBV21-1 to TRBJ2-5; the table calls TRBD1, which could not be checked here. TRBV21-1 constitutes a pseudogene. This CDR3 is 16 amino acids long. The CDR3 coding sequence is TGTGCCAGCAGCCCCGTCCGGACAGGGGGCTGGGAGACCCAGTACTTC. Its translation is CASSPVRTGGWETQYF.

The chain employs TRBV6-6 and TRBJ2-7; D ambiguous. V dropped 5 bases and J dropped 5 bases, with 7 bases sitting between them. The CDR3 is 11 residues long. CDR1 and CDR2 (germline): MNHNY, SVGAGI (reference sequence). CDR3 in amino acids: CASSPSHEQYF. CDR3 nucleotides: TGTGCCAGCAGTCCGTCTCACGAGCAGTACTTC.

The chain is built from TRBV7-6 and TRBJ2-3; TRBD2 agrees at 7 bases. CDR1 is SGHVS, CDR2 FNYEAQ, per germline. Unmatched junction bases numbered 4, after V lost 3 bases and J lost 1 base. CDR3 length equals 15 residues. The CDR3 DNA follows: TGTGCCAGCAGCTTTGGACTAGGGGGCACAGATACGCAGTATTTT. As protein: CASSFGLGGTDTQYF.

This chain uses TRBV19 with TRBJ1-5; TRBD1 aligns across 7 bases. The V gene's germline CDR1 is LNHDA and CDR2 SQIVND (reference sequence). V lost 7 bases to trimming and J lost 6 bases; unmatched junction nucleotides: 12. The CDR3 runs to 15 residues. The DNA for the CDR3 is TGTGCCAGTATTTCGGGACAGTCGATTTTTCAGCCCCAGCATTTT. Translated, it gives CASISGQSIFQPQHF.

V and J are TRBV27 and TRBJ2-3; D possibly corresponds to TRBD1 (5 bases). Trimming cost V 1 base and J 0 bases, with 8 bases left between them. The CDR3 consists of 15 residues. From germline, CDR1 is MNHEY and CDR2 SMNVEV (reference sequence). CDR3 DNA sequence: TGTGCCAGCAGTTTATATCAGGGCAGCACAGATACGCAGTATTTT. Its protein product is CASSLYQGSTDTQYF.

The genes are TRBV2 and TRBJ1-2; possibly TRBD1 for D (6 bases). Trimming removed 7 bases from V and 5 bases from J, with 14 bases in between. The germline V gene encodes CDR1 SNHLY and CDR2 FYNNEI. CDR3 length: 13 amino acids. This CDR3 reads CASTPQQGYGYTF. CDR3 bases: TGTGCCAGCACCCCTCAACAGGGTTATGGCTACACCTTC.

V usage is TRBV27 and J usage is TRBJ1-1; TRBD1 matches at 8 bases. The CDR3 has 14 amino acids. V lost 3 bases, J lost 4 bases, and 4 bases stayed unmatched. Germline assignment: CDR1 MNHEY and CDR2 SMNVEV (reference sequence). Written as DNA, the CDR3 is TGTGCCAGCAGTTTCAGGGGGCCGGGCACTGAAGCTTTCTTT. This encodes CASSFRGPGTEAFF.

In the case of this clone: Other DNA sequences in the same sample also yield this CDR3. V is TRBV9 and J is TRBJ1-2; D possibly corresponds to TRBD1 (5 bases). This CDR3 comprises 13 residues. The V and J ends lost 0 bases and 3 bases respectively, with 6 bases between them. The germline V gene has CDR1 SGDLS and CDR2 YYNGEE. The CDR3 nucleotides read TGTGCCAGCAGCGTAGCGGGGGACTATGGCTACACCTTC. Amino acid sequence: CASSVAGDYGYTF.

The rearrangement joins TRBV9 to TRBJ2-1, with TRBD2 matching 8 bases. Germline V gene sequence: CDR1 SGDLS, CDR2 YYNGEE. Trimming removed 6 bases from V and 9 bases from J; junction bases left unmatched: 5. This CDR3 contains 12 residues. CDR3 sequence: CASNGGVGEQFF. CDR3 sequence (DNA): TGTGCCAGCAACGGGGGGGTGGGTGAGCAGTTCTTC.

The chain links TRBV20-1 to TRBJ1-2; possibly TRBD1 for D (6 bases). The CDR3 loop spans 11 amino acids. Germline V gene data show CDR1 as DFQATT and CDR2 as SNEGSKA (reference sequence). DNA of the CDR3: TGCCAATTGACAGGCAGGTGGGGCTACACCTTC. Residues: CQLTGRWGYTF.

The chain employs TRBV10-3 and TRBJ1-2; TRBD1 agrees at 8 bases. V gave up 4 bases and J gave up 6 bases; unmatched junction bases: 10. The CDR3 covers 15 residues. In germline, CDR1 is ENHRY, CDR2 SYGVKD. The CDR3 sequence: CAISGSGQGEDGYTF. In nucleotides, the CDR3 is TGTGCCATCAGTGGCTCCGGACAGGGAGAGGATGGCTACACCTTC.

The chain couples TRBV6-6 to TRBJ2-7; possibly TRBD1 for D (6 bases). CDR1 is MNHNY and CDR2 is SVGAGI in the germline V gene (reference sequence). V was trimmed by 4 bases and J by 1 base, leaving 11 bases between them. The CDR3 is 14 residues long. CDR3: CASSSRTESYEQYF. In DNA form, the CDR3 reads TGTGCCAGCAGTTCTCGGACAGAGTCCTACGAGCAGTACTTC.

The chain couples TRBV5-8 to TRBJ1-1; D is possibly TRBD1 (5 bases). The CDR3 runs 13 residues. Trimming stripped 4 bases from V and 3 bases from J, with 10 bases between. From germline, CDR1 is SGHTS and CDR2 YDEGEE. The CDR3 spells CASSPGEDTEAFF. As DNA, the CDR3 is TGTGCCAGCAGCCCGGGGGAGGACACTGAAGCTTTCTTT.

The chain couples TRBV4-1 to TRBJ1-5; D gene uncertain. Per the germline V gene, CDR1 is MGHRA and CDR2 is YSYEKL. V was cut by 1 base and J by 1 base, with 14 bases left in between. This CDR3 spans 17 amino acids. CDR3 sequence (DNA): TGCGCCAGCAGCCAAGCTCCGAGAGGGCAGAGCAATCAGCCCCAGCATTTT. Protein sequence: CASSQAPRGQSNQPQHF.

The V gene is TRBV15, the J gene TRBJ1-4; 7 bases fit TRBD1. V shed 1 base, J shed 4 bases, and the junction held 3 bases outside the gene matches. Germline assignment: CDR1 LNHNV and CDR2 YYDKDF (reference sequence). The CDR3 spans 15 residues. CDR3 sequence (DNA): TGTGCCACCAGCAGAGCTCGACAGGGTAATGAAAAACTGTTTTTT. This sequence encodes CATSRARQGNEKLFF.